A single TCR beta chain is shown here with its context. CDR1 and CDR2 (germline): SGDLS, YYNGEE. The CDR3 runs 15 residues. The V gene end was trimmed by 4 bases and the J gene end by 7 bases; junction bases not matched to a gene: 3. Method: immunoSEQ multiplex PCR; TCRdb's copy keeps in-frame clones and lacks some. The repertoire consists of about 190,000 clones, with roughly 87% occurring once and the leading ten covering under 25%. This specimen belongs to a study of blood T cell repertoires in COVID-19. Study at large: The cDNA or gDNA used as material had been derived from T cells, B-cell-depleted T cells, or PBMCs.

The chain uses TRBV9 and TRBJ2-4; 15 bases are a match to TRBD2. The sequence was obtained from a man between 60 and 70 years old with active or convalescent COVID-19. Input material: peripheral blood. The CDR3 sequence is CASSPGTSGGNIQYF. CDR3 bases: TGTGCCAGCAGCCCTGGGACTAGCGGGGGGAACATTCAGTACTTC.